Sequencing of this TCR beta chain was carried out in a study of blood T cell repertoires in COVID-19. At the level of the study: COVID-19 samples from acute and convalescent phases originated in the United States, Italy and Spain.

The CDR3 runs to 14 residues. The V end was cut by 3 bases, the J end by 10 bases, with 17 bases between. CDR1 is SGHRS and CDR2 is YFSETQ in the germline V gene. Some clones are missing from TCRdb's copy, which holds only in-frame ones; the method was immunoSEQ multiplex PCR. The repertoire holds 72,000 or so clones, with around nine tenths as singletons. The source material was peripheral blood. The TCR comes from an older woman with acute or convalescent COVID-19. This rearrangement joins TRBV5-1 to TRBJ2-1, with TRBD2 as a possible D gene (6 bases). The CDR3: CASSSRDSSSEQFF. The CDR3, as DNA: TGCGCCAGCAGCTCCCGGGACTCATCGAGCGAGCAGTTCTTC.